A selection of T cell receptor beta chains follows, all from one sample in a study of blood T cells in healthy people across ages. TCRdb re-called the 5' RACE reads with MiXCR, one entry per CDR3 protein. Of about 640,000 distinct CDR3 sequences in the sample, 58% are singletons; the top ten hold 30% to 40%. The sequenced sample consisted of blood. The receptors were sampled from a man in his 60s in good health. The CDR3 runs from the conserved cysteine through the conserved F or W. The D gene is left open where the match is weak. Not all rows give a size; the values are once, few, many and, for expanded clones, a class.

d_gene	v_gene	j_gene	abundance	CDR3nt	CDR3aa
TRBD1	TRBV27	TRBJ1-2	once	TGTGCCAGCAATTTCAAACCCGGACAGGGGGATGGCTACACCTTC	CASNFKPGQGDGYTF
-	TRBV6-5	TRBJ1-3	few	TGTGCCAGCAGTTCCCCAGGGGGAAACACCATATATTTT	CASSSPGGNTIYF
-	TRBV20-1	TRBJ1-5	-	TGCAGTGCTAGCCTCCGGCCCAGGGACACTAGCAATCAGCCCCAGCATTTT	CSASLRPRDTSNQPQHF
TRBD1	TRBV7-9	TRBJ2-6	-	TGTGCCAGCAGCCCAACAGGGGCTAGATCTGGGGCCAACGTCCTGACTTTC	CASSPTGARSGANVLTF
-	TRBV20-1	TRBJ2-7	-	TGCAGTGCTAAGAGGCTAGCGACCTACGAGCAGTACTTC	CSAKRLATYEQYF
-	TRBV19	TRBJ1-4	-	TGTGCCAGCAGGAAAACCTATGAAAAACTGTTTTTT	CASRKTYEKLFF
TRBD1	TRBV12-3/TRBV12-4	TRBJ1-5	-	TGTGCCAGCAGCCCGGACAGGGCGCTACCCCATTTT	CASSPDRALPHF
-	TRBV5-1	TRBJ1-1	-	TGCGCCAGCAGCTCTCAGAGATTGAACACTGAAGCTTTCTTT	CASSSQRLNTEAFF
TRBD1	TRBV5-5	TRBJ2-2	-	TGTGCCAGCAGCTGGGGGACAGTCAACACCGGGGAGCTGTTTTTT	CASSWGTVNTGELFF
-	TRBV6-6	TRBJ2-5	many	TGTGCCAGCAGCCCGGGCCCCCCCGGTGGGACCCAGTACTTC	CASSPGPPGGTQYF
TRBD2	TRBV11-2	TRBJ2-5	once	TGTGCCAGCAGAAAGGTGGCGGGGGGGAAGGAGACCCAGTACTTC	CASRKVAGGKETQYF
-	TRBV7-9	TRBJ1-2	few	TGTGCCAGCAGCCCCCGGACGGGGGGCTACACCTTC	CASSPRTGGYTF
TRBD1	TRBV10-3	TRBJ1-2	-	TGTGCCATCAGTGTACAGGACAGGGGCTATGGCTACACCTTC	CAISVQDRGYGYTF
-	TRBV21-1	TRBJ2-1	-	TGTGCCAGCAGCAAAGAGGGGGCGGGGGGGCCCCGGTTGTACAATGAGCAGTTCTTC	CASSKEGAGGPRLYNEQFF
-	TRBV20-1	TRBJ2-1	-	TGCAGTGCTAGCGGGGCCCATTCCCGTGAGCAGTTCTTC	CSASGAHSREQFF
-	TRBV6-5	TRBJ2-5	-	TGTGCCAGCAGTAAGGGGACACTTAGGGAGACCCAGTACTTC	CASSKGTLRETQYF
-	TRBV28	TRBJ2-1	-	TGTGCCAGCAGTTTATGGGGTAATGAGCAGTTCTTC	CASSLWGNEQFF
-	TRBV4-1	TRBJ2-1	-	TGCGCCAGCAGCCAAGATTGGGGGGAAGGGAAGTTCTTC	CASSQDWGEGKFF
TRBD1	TRBV4-1	TRBJ2-6	-	TGCGCCAGCAGCGCCCTAGGACAGGCGGACTCTGGGGCCAACGTCCTGACTTTC	CASSALGQADSGANVLTF
-	TRBV20-1	TRBJ2-7	few	TGCAGTGCTAGAGGAAACGGGGACGGACCATACGAGCAGTACTTC	CSARGNGDGPYEQYF
-	TRBV29-1	TRBJ1-2	-	TGCAGCGTTGAGTTCCCCTATGGCTACACCTTC	CSVEFPYGYTF
TRBD2	TRBV11-2	TRBJ2-3	-	TGTGCCAGCAGCCCGACTAGCCCCAGCACAGATACGCAGTATTTT	CASSPTSPSTDTQYF
-	TRBV27	TRBJ2-5	many	TGTGCCAGCAGTTCACTGTACCAAGAGACCCAGTACTTC	CASSSLYQETQYF
TRBD1	TRBV12-3/TRBV12-4	TRBJ1-2	-	TGTGCCAGCAGTTCCGGGACAGGGGGTAACTATGGCTACACCTTC	CASSSGTGGNYGYTF
TRBD1	TRBV29-1	TRBJ2-2	many	TGCAGCGTAGGGACAGGGGCGAACACCGGGGAGCTGTTTTTT	CSVGTGANTGELFF
-	TRBV6-5	TRBJ2-7	-	TGTGCCAGCAGTTACTCGACGTTGTCCTACGAGCAGTACTTC	CASSYSTLSYEQYF
-	TRBV9	TRBJ2-1	-	TGTGCCAGCAGCGTAGCTGGGGCCCTGCAGTCCTATGAGCAGTTCTTC	CASSVAGALQSYEQFF
TRBD1	TRBV20-1	TRBJ2-7	-	TGCAGTGCCATGTCACCGGGACAGAAGTCCTACGAGCAGTACTTC	CSAMSPGQKSYEQYF
-	TRBV6-5	TRBJ1-5	few	TGTGCCAGCAGTCCCCTCGGAGGGGGTCAGCCCCAGCATTTT	CASSPLGGGQPQHF
TRBD1	TRBV20-1	TRBJ1-2	few	TGCAGTGCACAACAGGGGATTAACTATGGCTACACCTTC	CSAQQGINYGYTF
TRBD2	TRBV5-1	TRBJ2-3	once	TGCGCCAGCAGCTTACTAGCGGGGTTGCAGGCAGATACGCAGTATTTT	CASSLLAGLQADTQYF
-	TRBV11-2	TRBJ2-1	-	TGTGCCAGCAGCCGGCGGGCGGGGCCCTACAATGAGCAGTTCTTC	CASSRRAGPYNEQFF
-	TRBV21-1	TRBJ2-1	-	TGTGCCAGCAGCAAAGGGGGCGGGCAGCCCAATGAGCAGTTCTTC	CASSKGGGQPNEQFF
TRBD2	TRBV5-1	TRBJ2-1	-	TGCGCCAGCAGATTGAGCGGGGAGTACAATGAGCAGTTCTTC	CASRLSGEYNEQFF
TRBD1	TRBV20-1	TRBJ1-1	-	TGCAGGGCACAGGGGGCCGAAGCTTTCTTT	CRAQGAEAFF
-	TRBV7-2	TRBJ2-5	many	TGTGCCAGCAGACTAGCTGAGACCCAGTACTTC	CASRLAETQYF
-	TRBV28	TRBJ2-4	few	TGTGCCAGCAGTTCTCCTCAGGTCCGGGGCCAACTGTACTTC	CASSSPQVRGQLYF
TRBD1	TRBV20-1	TRBJ2-7	-	TGCAGTGCTAGCCGGACAGGGGGAACTGACTCCTACGAGCAGTACTTC	CSASRTGGTDSYEQYF
TRBD1	TRBV6-6	TRBJ1-6	once	TGTGCCAGCACTCAGACAGGGTGGAATTCACCCCTCCACTTT	CASTQTGWNSPLHF
-	TRBV5-1	TRBJ2-7	few	TGCGCCAGCAGCCCCGGGACCCCTTCCTACGAGCAGTACTTC	CASSPGTPSYEQYF
-	TRBV20-1	TRBJ2-1	few	TGCAGTGCTAGAGAGTTTACTGAGGGGCAGTTCTTC	CSAREFTEGQFF
-	TRBV10-3	TRBJ2-3	-	TGTGCCATCAGTGTCCGGGGGGCCGAAGATACGCAGTATTTT	CAISVRGAEDTQYF
TRBD2	TRBV6-2/TRBV6-3	TRBJ2-1	few	TGTGCCAGCCGGCATGCTAGCGGCTCCTACAATGAGCAGTTCTTC	CASRHASGSYNEQFF
-	TRBV5-1	TRBJ2-1	-	TGCGCCAGCAGCTTGGCCGACAGCTACAATGAGCAGTTCTTC	CASSLADSYNEQFF
-	TRBV6-6	TRBJ1-2	-	TGTGCCAGCAGTAAACGGACGGATAACTATGGCTACACCTTC	CASSKRTDNYGYTF
-	TRBV29-1	TRBJ2-1	-	TGCAGCGTTGCGGAGCGGGTAGGTTCCTACAATGAGCAGTTCTTC	CSVAERVGSYNEQFF
-	TRBV20-1	TRBJ2-7	-	TGCAGTGCTCCCTGGTCCTACGAGCAGTACTTC	CSAPWSYEQYF
TRBD2	TRBV7-2	TRBJ2-7	few	TGTGCCAGCGGCGGGGGGGACCACTACGAGCAGTACTTC	CASGGGDHYEQYF
TRBD2	TRBV5-1	TRBJ2-7	-	TGCGCCAGCAGTTCGGCTGGGCGGGAGGGGACCTACGAGCAGTACTTC	CASSSAGREGTYEQYF
TRBD1	TRBV18	TRBJ2-1	-	TGTGCCAGCTCACCAATCGGGACAGGGTTCGGCAATGAGCAGTTCTTC	CASSPIGTGFGNEQFF
TRBD2	TRBV28	TRBJ2-1	many	TGTGCCAGCACCTCGGGGGGGGCTTACAATGAGCAGTTCTTC	CASTSGGAYNEQFF
-	TRBV2	TRBJ2-1	-	TGTGCCAGCAGTGATCGGGGTACCCATGAGCAGTTCTTC	CASSDRGTHEQFF
TRBD2	TRBV27	TRBJ2-6	few	TGTGCCAGCAGTTTGTCCCCCGGGGGGGGCTCATCTTACTCTGGGGCCAACGTCCTGACTTTC	CASSLSPGGGSSYSGANVLTF
TRBD2	TRBV3-1	TRBJ2-1	-	TGTGCCAGCAGCCCACTAGCGGGGGAAGAGTTCTTC	CASSPLAGEEFF
TRBD2	TRBV2	TRBJ2-1	-	TGTGCCAGCAGTGGAATGAGTAGCGGGGTTTACAATGAGCAGTTCTTC	CASSGMSSGVYNEQFF